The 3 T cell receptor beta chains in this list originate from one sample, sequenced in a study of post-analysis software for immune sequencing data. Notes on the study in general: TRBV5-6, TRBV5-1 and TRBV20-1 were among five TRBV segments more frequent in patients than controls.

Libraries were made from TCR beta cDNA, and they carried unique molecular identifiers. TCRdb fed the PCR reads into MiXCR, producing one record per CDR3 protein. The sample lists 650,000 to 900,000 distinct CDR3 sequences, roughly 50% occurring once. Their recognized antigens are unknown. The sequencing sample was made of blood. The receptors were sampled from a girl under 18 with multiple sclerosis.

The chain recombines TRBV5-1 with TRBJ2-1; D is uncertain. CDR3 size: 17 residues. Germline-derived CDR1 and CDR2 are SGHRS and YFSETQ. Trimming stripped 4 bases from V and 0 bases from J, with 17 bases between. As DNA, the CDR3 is TGCGCCAGCAGCCCTAACCCAAGTCGGAGCTCCTACAATGAGCAGTTCTTC. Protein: CASSPNPSRSSYNEQFF.

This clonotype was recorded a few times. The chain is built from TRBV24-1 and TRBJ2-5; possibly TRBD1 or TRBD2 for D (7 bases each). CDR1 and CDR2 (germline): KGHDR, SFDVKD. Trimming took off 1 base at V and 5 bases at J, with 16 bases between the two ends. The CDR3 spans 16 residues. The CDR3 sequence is CATSDLREGAYETQYF. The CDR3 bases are TGTGCCACCAGTGATTTAAGGGAGGGGGCGTATGAGACCCAGTACTTC.

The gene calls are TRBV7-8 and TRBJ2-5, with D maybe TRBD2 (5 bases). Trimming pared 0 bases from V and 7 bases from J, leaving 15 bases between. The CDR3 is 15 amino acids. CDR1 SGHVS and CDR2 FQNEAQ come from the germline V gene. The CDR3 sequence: CASSLAAVLRGTQYF. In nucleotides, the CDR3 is TGTGCCAGCAGCTTAGCGGCGGTCTTACGGGGGACCCAGTACTTC.